The clone carrying this TCR beta chain was seen many times. Authors' analysis steps: It was from CDR3 differences across clinicopathological groups that a distant-metastasis classifier for papillary thyroid cancer was built. TCRdb re-analyzed the PCR reads using MiXCR. The V and J calls, along with clone size, are taken from TCRdb and not from the paper's own processing. Of tens of thousands of clones listed, roughly a fifth are singletons. All patients were treatment-naive before thyroid surgery. The data originate from a study of metastatic and nonmetastatic thyroid tumors. Overall study context: Peripheral blood and tumor or nodule samples from malignant and benign thyroid patients were compared.

The J segment lost 15 bases and the V segment lost 5 bases, leaving 12 bases of the junction unmatched. Looked up from germline, CDR1 is SGHTA and CDR2 is FQGNSA. CDR3 length equals 13 residues. The sample taken for sequencing was blood. The receptor comes from a female donor with papillary thyroid cancer or a benign thyroid nodule (not recorded which). Some clones in this sample may be carry-over from other donors' samples. V is TRBV7-2 and J is TRBJ1-5, with 8 nucleotides matching TRBD1. The CDR3 region has the DNA TGTGCCAGCAGCCCTAGCCGGGACAGGCTCTCGCATTTT. Protein sequence: CASSPSRDRLSHF.